The rows below give T cell receptor beta chains drawn from one sample of a study of beta chain features in type 1 diabetes. Some clones are missing from TCRdb's copy, which holds only in-frame ones; the method was immunoSEQ multiplex PCR. In the table there are about 150,000 clones, 9% to 12% of which are singletons. Material for sequencing was central memory CD4+ T cells from blood. The receptors originated from a man in his thirties or forties with type 1 diabetes. The CDR3 runs from the conserved cysteine through the conserved F or W. A D gene is named only where the DNA matches it firmly. Clone size, where shown, is once, few, many, or a class for clones that have expanded.

clone size,D gene,J gene,V gene,CDR3 DNA,CDR3 protein
few,TRBD2,TRBJ2-2,TRBV7-9,TGTGCCAGCAGCTCCCGACTAGCGGGATACACCGGGGAGCTGTTTTTT,CASSSRLAGYTGELFF
NA,NA,TRBJ2-1,TRBV27,TGTGCCAGCAGTTTAATGGCTTCCTACAATGAGCAGTTCTTC,CASSLMASYNEQFF
NA,NA,TRBJ2-2,TRBV9,TGTGCCAGCATGGCCGGGATGAACACCGGGGAGCTGTTTTTT,CASMAGMNTGELFF
few,NA,TRBJ1-2,TRBV9,TGTGCCAGCAGCCCCGAGGGATACTATGGCTACACCTTC,CASSPEGYYGYTF
few,TRBD1,TRBJ2-7,TRBV28,TGTGCCAGCAGAATCACAGGGGGGCACGGCTACGAGCAGTACTTC,CASRITGGHGYEQYF
few,NA,TRBJ1-4,TRBV5-1,TGCGCCAGCAGCTTGTCTACCCGTGATAATGAAAAACTGTTTTTT,CASSLSTRDNEKLFF
few,TRBD2,TRBJ2-3,TRBV28,TGTGCCTCATTGGGGCTAGCGGTGGGGACAGATACGCAGTATTTT,CASLGLAVGTDTQYF
NA,NA,TRBJ2-2,TRBV5-4,TGTGCCAGCAGCTTGGATCCCGGGGGAACCGGGGAGCTGTTTTTT,CASSLDPGGTGELFF
few,NA,TRBJ2-3,TRBV4-2,TGTGCCAGCAGCCAAGATGCGGCGGGAAGCACAGATACGCAGTATTTT,CASSQDAAGSTDTQYF
NA,NA,TRBJ2-3,TRBV7-2,TGTGCCAGCAGCCCGACTAGTCTGGATACGCAGTATTTT,CASSPTSLDTQYF
few,TRBD1,TRBJ2-1,TRBV7-2,TGTGCCAGCAGCTTAGCCTATGACAGGGCCAATGAGCAGTTCTTC,CASSLAYDRANEQFF
few,NA,TRBJ2-4,TRBV28,TGTGCCAGCAGCGACAGGCATTTAGCCAAAAACATTCAGTACTTC,CASSDRHLAKNIQYF
few,TRBD1,TRBJ1-1,TRBV7-6,TGTGCCAGCAGCTTAATGGGACAGGGGGTCACTGAAGCTTTCTTT,CASSLMGQGVTEAFF
NA,TRBD2,TRBJ2-1,TRBV23-1,TGCGCCAGCAGCCGAGATTGGGGGGGGTCCTACAATGAGCAGTTCTTC,CASSRDWGGSYNEQFF
few,NA,TRBJ2-7,TRBV5-4,TGTGCCAGCAGCCTAGGGACTGTTGGCTCCTACGAGCAGTACTTC,CASSLGTVGSYEQYF
few,NA,TRBJ2-3,TRBV5-4,TGTGCCAGCAGCTCCGACAGATACACAGATACGCAGTATTTT,CASSSDRYTDTQYF
NA,NA,TRBJ1-1,TRBV7-7,TGTGCTAGCAGCTTACAGGAAAACACTGAAGCTTTCTTT,CASSLQENTEAFF
NA,TRBD1,TRBJ1-2,TRBV28,TGTGCCAGCAGTTTCCGACAGGGGGGCAATGGCTACACCTTC,CASSFRQGGNGYTF
NA,NA,TRBJ1-2,TRBV7-2,TGTGCCAGCAGCTACGGGACGGACTATGTTGGCTACACCTTC,CASSYGTDYVGYTF
few,NA,TRBJ2-1,TRBV18,TGTGCCAGCTCAGAAGGGGCCAATGAGCAGTTCTTC,CASSEGANEQFF
NA,TRBD1,TRBJ2-7,TRBV5-1,TGCGCCAGCAGCTTGGCCCCGGGACAGGCTCGAGAGCAGTACTTC,CASSLAPGQAREQYF
NA,NA,TRBJ2-7,TRBV18,TGTGCCAGCTCACCAGCCAGGCCTCAAGGCTCCGAGCAGTACTTC,CASSPARPQGSEQYF
few,NA,TRBJ2-1,TRBV20-1,TGCAGTGCTACCAGGTACAATGAGCAGTTCTTC,CSATRYNEQFF
few,TRBD1,TRBJ1-2,TRBV5-4,TGTGCCAGCAGCGAGGGACAGCGATATGGCTACACCTTC,CASSEGQRYGYTF
few,NA,TRBJ2-5,TRBV6-4,TGTGCCAGCAGCCGAGCGGCCTACCTCCAAGAGACCCAGTACTTC,CASSRAAYLQETQYF
NA,TRBD1,TRBJ2-2,TRBV5-1,TGCGCCAGCAGAACCGGGACAGGGGGCTACACCGGGGAGCTGTTTTTT,CASRTGTGGYTGELFF
NA,NA,TRBJ1-2,TRBV28,TGTGCCAGCGGCAGGGACTATGGCTACACCTTC,CASGRDYGYTF
NA,TRBD1,TRBJ1-1,TRBV6-6,TGTGCCAGCCAACCGGGACAGGGGGGCACTGAAGCTTTCTTT,CASQPGQGGTEAFF